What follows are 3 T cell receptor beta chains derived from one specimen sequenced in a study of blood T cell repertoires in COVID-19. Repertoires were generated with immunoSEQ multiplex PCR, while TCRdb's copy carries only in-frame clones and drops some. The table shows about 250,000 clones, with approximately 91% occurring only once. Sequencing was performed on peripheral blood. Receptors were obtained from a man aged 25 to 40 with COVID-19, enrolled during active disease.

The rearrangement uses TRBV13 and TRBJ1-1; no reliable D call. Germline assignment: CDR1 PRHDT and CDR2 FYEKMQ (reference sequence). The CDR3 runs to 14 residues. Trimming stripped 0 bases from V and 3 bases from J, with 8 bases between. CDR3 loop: CASSLGRRYTEAFF. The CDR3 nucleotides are TGTGCCAGCAGCTTAGGCAGGAGGTACACTGAAGCTTTCTTT.

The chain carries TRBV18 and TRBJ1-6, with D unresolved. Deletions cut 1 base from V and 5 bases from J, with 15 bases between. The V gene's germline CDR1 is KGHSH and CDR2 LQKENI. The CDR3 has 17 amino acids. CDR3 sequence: CASSPRASPHNNSPLHF. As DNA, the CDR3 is TGTGCCAGCTCACCACGGGCCAGTCCCCATAATAATTCACCCCTCCACTTT.

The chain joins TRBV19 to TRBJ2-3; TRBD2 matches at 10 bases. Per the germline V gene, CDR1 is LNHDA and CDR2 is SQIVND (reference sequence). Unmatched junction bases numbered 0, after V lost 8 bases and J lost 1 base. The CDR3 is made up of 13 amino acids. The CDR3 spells CASGTSGTDTQYF. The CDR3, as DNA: TGTGCCAGTGGGACTAGCGGCACAGATACGCAGTATTTT.